This T cell receptor (beta chain) was captured in a study of regulatory T cells in long-lasting Graves disease. About the research overall: Under 3 months of antithyroid drugs had been taken by newly diagnosed Graves' patients. Study-wide findings and caveats: Investigators studied peripheral blood only, not thyroid tissue.

Specified time point: newly diagnosed GD, antithyroid drugs for less than 3 months. Generation of the TCR library employed RNA extracted from PBMCs. In building TCR beta libraries, iRepertoire HTBI primers were used together with Arm-PCR of CDR3 regions. Each CDR3 protein gets one entry after TCRdb re-called the multiplex PCR reads with MiXCR. The table records about 500,000 distinct CDR3 sequences, around 15% of them present only once. This CDR3 contains 17 residues. In germline, CDR1 is SQVTM, CDR2 ANQGSEA. V trimming: 1 base; J trimming: 5 bases; junction bases outside the gene matches: 14. This clonotype was counted between two and nine times. What it binds is unknown. These same data were also listed under a study on T cells in Graves' hyperthyroidism and ophthalmopathy. As that study records: Patients between 18 and 65 years old had hyperthyroidism, newly diagnosed and lasting under 2 months.

This sequence joins TRBV29-1 and TRBJ2-5, with TRBD1 matching over 9 bases. The specimen was peripheral blood mononuclear cells (PBMCs), collected at new diagnosis, from a patient treated with antithyroid drugs. This sequence was found in a man aged 35-49 years with Graves disease. CDR3: CSVEVEEQGASGETQYF. The DNA for the CDR3 is TGCAGCGTTGAAGTAGAAGAACAGGGGGCATCGGGGGAGACCCAGTACTTC.